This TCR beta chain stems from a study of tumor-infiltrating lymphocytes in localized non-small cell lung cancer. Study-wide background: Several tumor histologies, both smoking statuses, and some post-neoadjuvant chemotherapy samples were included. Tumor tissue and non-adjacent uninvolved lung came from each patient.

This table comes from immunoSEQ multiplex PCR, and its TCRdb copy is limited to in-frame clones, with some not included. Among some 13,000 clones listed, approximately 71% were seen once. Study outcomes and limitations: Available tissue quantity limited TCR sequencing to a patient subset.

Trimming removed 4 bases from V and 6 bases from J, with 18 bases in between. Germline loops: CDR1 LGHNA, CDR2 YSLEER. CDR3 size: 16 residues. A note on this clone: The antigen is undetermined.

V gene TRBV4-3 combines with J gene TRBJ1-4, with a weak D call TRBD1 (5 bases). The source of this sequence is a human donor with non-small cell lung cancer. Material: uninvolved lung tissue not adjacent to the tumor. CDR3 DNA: TGCGCCAGCAGCCTTCACCGCCAGGGTCTTTATGAAAAACTGTTTTTT. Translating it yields CASSLHRQGLYEKLFF.